This TCR beta chain was recorded in a study of T cell responses to AZD1222 COVID-19 vaccine. Study observations and caveats: Once two AZD1222 doses were given, Spike-specific TCR breadth and depth went up. Reports indicate that nearly half of spike-specific TCRs are directed at unmutated variant regions. Dominant at 160-218 and 743-854, vaccine-associated CD4 TCRs also spanned spike.

Worth noting for this clone: Its antigen is unidentified.

Profiled with immunoSEQ multiplex PCR; TCRdb holds only in-frame clones, not every one. The table has 100,000 to 150,000 clones, about nine tenths seen once. Germline CDR1 is LGHDT and CDR2 is YNNKEL (reference sequence). The ends were cut back, 4 bases at V and 1 base at J, with 16 bases in the middle. The CDR3 spans 16 residues. The source was peripheral blood, collected on day 0 of AZD1222 vaccination. The sequence came from an adult in good health. The chain links TRBV3-1 (or the pseudogene TRBV3-2) to TRBJ1-1, with a tentative D call TRBD1 (5 bases). Here the CDR3 DNA reads TGTGCCAGCAGCCCACCCGGGGGGTGGAAGAACACTGAAGCTTTCTTT. This translates into CASSPPGGWKNTEAFF.